The present entry profiles one TCR beta chain with its context. What it binds is unknown. These data belong to a study of blood T cells in healthy people across ages. Points from the study as a whole: The fall in TCR beta diversity per million T cells was roughly linear with age. More naive CD4+ cells and higher diversity were found in long-lived than in aged donors. One million T cells yielded diversity estimates that were considered underestimates.

It was with a sample-barcoded 5' primer and a J-beta primer mix that a second PCR of about 6 to 12 cycles was run. Template switching added a 12-random-nucleotide identifier to every cDNA molecule. TCRdb re-analysed the 5' RACE reads in MiXCR, keeping a single row per CDR3 protein. There are about 780,000 distinct CDR3 sequences in the sample; 62% occur only once, and around a quarter lies in the top ten. Sequenced material: blood. This sequence originates from a man aged 25 to 45 in good health.

The CDR3 nucleotides read TGTGCCAGCAGTTTCAATCAGGGTAGCTATGGCTACACCTTC. Translated, it gives CASSFNQGSYGYTF. The chain combines TRBV27 with TRBJ1-2, with a tentative D call TRBD1 (5 bases). The ends were cut back, 3 bases at V and 4 bases at J, with 12 bases in the middle. Germline V gene data show CDR1 as MNHEY and CDR2 as SMNVEV (reference sequence). The CDR3 has 14 amino acids.